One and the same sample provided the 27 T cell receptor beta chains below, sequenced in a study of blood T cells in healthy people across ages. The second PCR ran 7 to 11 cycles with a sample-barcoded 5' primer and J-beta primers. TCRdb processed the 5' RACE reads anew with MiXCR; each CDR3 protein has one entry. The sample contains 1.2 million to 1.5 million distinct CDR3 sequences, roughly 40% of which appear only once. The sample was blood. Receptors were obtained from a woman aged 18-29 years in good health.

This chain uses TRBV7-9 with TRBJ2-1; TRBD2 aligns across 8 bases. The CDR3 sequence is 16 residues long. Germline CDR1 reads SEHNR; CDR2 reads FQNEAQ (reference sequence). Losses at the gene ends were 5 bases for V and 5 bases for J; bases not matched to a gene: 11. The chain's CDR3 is CASSLPRVAGNNEQFF. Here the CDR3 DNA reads TGTGCCAGCAGCCTACCCAGGGTAGCGGGAAACAATGAGCAGTTCTTC.

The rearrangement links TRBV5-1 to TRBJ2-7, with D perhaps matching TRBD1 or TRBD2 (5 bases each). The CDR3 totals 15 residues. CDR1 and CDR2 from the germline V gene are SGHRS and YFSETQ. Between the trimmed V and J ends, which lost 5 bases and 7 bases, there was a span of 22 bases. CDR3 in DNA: TGCGCCAGCAGTCCCGGGACCCCCAATGTGGATGAGCAGTACTTC. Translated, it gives CASSPGTPNVDEQYF.

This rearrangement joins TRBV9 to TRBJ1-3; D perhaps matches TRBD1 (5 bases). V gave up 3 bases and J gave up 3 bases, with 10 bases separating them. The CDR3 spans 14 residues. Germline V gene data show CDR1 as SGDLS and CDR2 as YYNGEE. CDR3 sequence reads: CASSGGVDGNTIYF. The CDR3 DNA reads TGTGCCAGCAGCGGGGGCGTAGATGGAAACACCATATATTTT.

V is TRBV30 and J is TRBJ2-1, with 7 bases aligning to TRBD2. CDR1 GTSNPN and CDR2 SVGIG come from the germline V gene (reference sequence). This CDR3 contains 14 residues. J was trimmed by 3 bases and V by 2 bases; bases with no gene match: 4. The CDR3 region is CAWSHPGGYNEQFF. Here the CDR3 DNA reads TGTGCCTGGAGTCACCCGGGGGGCTACAATGAGCAGTTCTTC.

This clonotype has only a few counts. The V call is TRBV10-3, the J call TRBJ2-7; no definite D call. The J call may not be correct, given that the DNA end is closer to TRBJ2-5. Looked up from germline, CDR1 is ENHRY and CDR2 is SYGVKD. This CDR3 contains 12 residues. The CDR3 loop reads CAIRGDQETQYF. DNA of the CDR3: TGTGCCATCAGAGGAGATCAAGAGACCCAGTACTTC.

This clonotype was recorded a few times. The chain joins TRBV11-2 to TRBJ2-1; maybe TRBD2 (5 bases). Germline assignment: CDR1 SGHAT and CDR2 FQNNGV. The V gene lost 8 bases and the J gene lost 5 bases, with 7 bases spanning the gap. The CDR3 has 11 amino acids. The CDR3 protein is CASLGDNEQFF. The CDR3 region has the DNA TGTGCCAGCCTGGGAGACAATGAGCAGTTCTTC. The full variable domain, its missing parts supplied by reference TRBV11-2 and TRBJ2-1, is EAGVAQSPRYKIIEKRQSVAFWCNPISGHATLYWYQQILGQGPKLLIQFQNNGVVDDSQLPKDRFSAERLKGVDSTLKIQPAKLEDSAVYLCASLGDNEQFFGPGTRLTVL.

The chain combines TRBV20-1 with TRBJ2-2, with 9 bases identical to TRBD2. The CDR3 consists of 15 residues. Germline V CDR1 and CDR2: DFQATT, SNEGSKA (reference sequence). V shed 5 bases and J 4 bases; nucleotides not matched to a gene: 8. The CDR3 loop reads CSARREGAVTGELFF. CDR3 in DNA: TGCAGTGCTCGGCGGGAGGGGGCAGTCACCGGGGAGCTGTTTTTT.

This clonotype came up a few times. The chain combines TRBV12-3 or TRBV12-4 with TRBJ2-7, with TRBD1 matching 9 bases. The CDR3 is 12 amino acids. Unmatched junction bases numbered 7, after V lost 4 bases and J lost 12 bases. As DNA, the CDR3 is TGTGCCAGCAGTTCTGGACAGGGGCCCTTGTACTTC. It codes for CASSSGQGPLYF.

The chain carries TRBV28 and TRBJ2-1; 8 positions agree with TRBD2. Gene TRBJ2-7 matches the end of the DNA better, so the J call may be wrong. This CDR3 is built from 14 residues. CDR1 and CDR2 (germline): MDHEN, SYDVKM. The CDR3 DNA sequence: TGTGCCAGCAGTATAGCGGGGCACTACAATGAGCAGTACTTC. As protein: CASSIAGHYNEQYF.

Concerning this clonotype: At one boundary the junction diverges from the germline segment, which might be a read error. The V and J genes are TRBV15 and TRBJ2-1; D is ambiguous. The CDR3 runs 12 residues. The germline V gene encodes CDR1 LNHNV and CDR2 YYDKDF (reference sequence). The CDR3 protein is CSTSTHAREQFF. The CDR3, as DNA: TGTTCCACCAGCACCCACGCCCGGGAGCAGTTCTTC.

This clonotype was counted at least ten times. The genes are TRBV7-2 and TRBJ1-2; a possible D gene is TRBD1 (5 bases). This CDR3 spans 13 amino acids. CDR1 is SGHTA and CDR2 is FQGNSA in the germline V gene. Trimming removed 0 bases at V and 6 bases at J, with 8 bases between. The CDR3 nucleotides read TGTGCCAGCAGCTTAGCGTGGGGGAATGGCTACACCTTC. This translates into CASSLAWGNGYTF. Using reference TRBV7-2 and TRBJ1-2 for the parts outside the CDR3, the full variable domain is GAGVSQSPSNKVTEKGKDVELRCDPISGHTALYWYRQSLGQGLEFLIYFQGNSAPDKSGLPSDRFSAERTGGSVSTLTIQRTQQEDSAVYLCASSLAWGNGYTFGSGTRLTVV.

CDR3 nucleotides: TGTGCCAGCAGTCACCATAGCGGGGGGGCCGATGAGACCCAGTACTTC. Its translation: CASSHHSGGADETQYF. The chain links TRBV28 to TRBJ2-5, with 11 bases that match TRBD2. CDR3 length: 16 amino acids. Losses at the gene ends were 5 bases for V and 5 bases for J; bases not matched to a gene: 10. In germline, CDR1 is MDHEN, CDR2 SYDVKM.

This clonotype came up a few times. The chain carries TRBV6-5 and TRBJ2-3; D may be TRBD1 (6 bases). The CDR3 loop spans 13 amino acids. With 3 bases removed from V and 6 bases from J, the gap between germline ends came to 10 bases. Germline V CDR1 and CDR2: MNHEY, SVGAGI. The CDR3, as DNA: TGTGCCAGCAGTTATGGGACACGGGATACGCAGTATTTT. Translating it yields CASSYGTRDTQYF.

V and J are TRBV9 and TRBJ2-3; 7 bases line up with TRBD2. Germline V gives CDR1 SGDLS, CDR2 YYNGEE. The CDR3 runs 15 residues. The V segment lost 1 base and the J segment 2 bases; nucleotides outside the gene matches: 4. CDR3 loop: CASSVRTRDTDTQYF. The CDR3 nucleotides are TGTGCCAGCAGCGTACGGACTAGAGACACAGATACGCAGTATTTT. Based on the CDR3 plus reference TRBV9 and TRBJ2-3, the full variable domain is DSGVTQTPKHLITATGQRVTLRCSPRSGDLSVYWYQQSLDQGLQFLIQYYNGEERAKGNILERFSAQQFPDLHSELNLSSLELGDSALYFCASSVRTRDTDTQYFGPGTRLTVL.

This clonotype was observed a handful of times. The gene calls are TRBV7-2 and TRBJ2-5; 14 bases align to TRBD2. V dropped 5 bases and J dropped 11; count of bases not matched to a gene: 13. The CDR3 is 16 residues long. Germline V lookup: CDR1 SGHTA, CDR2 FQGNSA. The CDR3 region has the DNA TGTGCCAGCAGCCCCTACGGACTAGCGGGAGGAGGAGAGCAGTACTTC. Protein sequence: CASSPYGLAGGGEQYF.

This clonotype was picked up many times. For the CDR3, the DNA is TGTGCCAGCAGCTCGACAGGGAAGGGGTACGAGCAGTACTTC. Protein sequence: CASSSTGKGYEQYF. The V call is TRBV7-9, the J call TRBJ2-7, with 7 bases matching TRBD1. Germline CDR1 reads SEHNR; CDR2 reads FQNEAQ (reference sequence). Unmatched junction bases numbered 7, after V lost 4 bases and J lost 4 bases. This CDR3 contains 14 residues.

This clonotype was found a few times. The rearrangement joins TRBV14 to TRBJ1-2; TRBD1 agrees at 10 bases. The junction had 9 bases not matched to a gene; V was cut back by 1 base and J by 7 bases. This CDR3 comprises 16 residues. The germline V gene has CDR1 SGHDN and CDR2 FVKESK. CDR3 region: CASSQGGTGVASGYTF. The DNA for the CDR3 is TGTGCCAGCAGCCAAGGCGGGACAGGGGTGGCGTCTGGCTACACCTTC.

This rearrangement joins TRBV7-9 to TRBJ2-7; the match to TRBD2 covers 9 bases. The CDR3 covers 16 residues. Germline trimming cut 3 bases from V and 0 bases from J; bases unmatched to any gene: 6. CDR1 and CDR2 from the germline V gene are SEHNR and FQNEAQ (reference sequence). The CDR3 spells CASSFRLAEDSYEQYF. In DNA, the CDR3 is TGTGCCAGCAGCTTTAGACTAGCGGAAGACTCCTACGAGCAGTACTTC.

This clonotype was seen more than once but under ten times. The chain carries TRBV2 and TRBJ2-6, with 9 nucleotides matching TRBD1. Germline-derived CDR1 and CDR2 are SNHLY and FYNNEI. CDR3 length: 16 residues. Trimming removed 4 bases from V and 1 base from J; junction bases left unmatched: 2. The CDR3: CASSVGQGSGANVLTF. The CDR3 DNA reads TGTGCCAGCAGTGTAGGACAGGGGTCTGGGGCCAACGTCCTGACTTTC.

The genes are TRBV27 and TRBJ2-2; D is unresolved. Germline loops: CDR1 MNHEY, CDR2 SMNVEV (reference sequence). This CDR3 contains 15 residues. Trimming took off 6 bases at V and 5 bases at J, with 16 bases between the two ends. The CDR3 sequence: CASSVAGPITGELFF. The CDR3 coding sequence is TGTGCCAGCAGCGTGGCCGGGCCAATAACCGGGGAGCTGTTTTTT.

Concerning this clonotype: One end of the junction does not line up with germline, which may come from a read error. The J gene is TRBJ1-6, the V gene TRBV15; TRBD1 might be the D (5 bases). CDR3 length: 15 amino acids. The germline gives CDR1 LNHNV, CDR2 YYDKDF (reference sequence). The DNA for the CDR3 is TGTGCCACCGGCAGAGATGGGGGAAGTAGATCACCCCTCCACTTT. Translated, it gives CATGRDGGSRSPLHF. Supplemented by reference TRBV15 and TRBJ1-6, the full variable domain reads DAMVIQNPRYQVTQFGKPVTLSCSQTLNHNVMYWYQQKSSQAPKLLFHYYDKDFNNEADTPDNFQSRRPNTSFCFLDIRSPGLGDTAMYLCATGRDGGSRSPLHFGNGTRLTVT.

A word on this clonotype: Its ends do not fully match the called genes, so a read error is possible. The CDR3 sequence is CASSPGLLYGYSF. The CDR3 region has the DNA TGCGCCAGCAGCCCGGGGCTTCTATATGGCTACTCCTTC. The chain has TRBV10-1 and TRBJ1-2; D is perhaps TRBD1 (5 bases). The CDR3 has 13 amino acids. The V gene's germline CDR1 is WNHNN and CDR2 SYGVQD (reference sequence).

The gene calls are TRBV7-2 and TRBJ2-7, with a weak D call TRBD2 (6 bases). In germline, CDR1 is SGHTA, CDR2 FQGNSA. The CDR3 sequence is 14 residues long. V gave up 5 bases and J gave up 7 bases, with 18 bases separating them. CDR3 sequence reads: CASSLWGEFSEQYF. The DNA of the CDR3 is TGTGCCAGCAGCCTATGGGGGGAGTTTAGTGAGCAGTACTTC.

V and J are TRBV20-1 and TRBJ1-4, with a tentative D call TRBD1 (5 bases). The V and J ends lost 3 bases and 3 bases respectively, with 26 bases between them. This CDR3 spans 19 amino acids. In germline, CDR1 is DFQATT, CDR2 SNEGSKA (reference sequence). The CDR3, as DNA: TGCAGTGCTAGCCACTCTACTCCGGGCCAAGGGACCTCTAATGAAAAACTGTTTTTT. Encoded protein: CSASHSTPGQGTSNEKLFF.

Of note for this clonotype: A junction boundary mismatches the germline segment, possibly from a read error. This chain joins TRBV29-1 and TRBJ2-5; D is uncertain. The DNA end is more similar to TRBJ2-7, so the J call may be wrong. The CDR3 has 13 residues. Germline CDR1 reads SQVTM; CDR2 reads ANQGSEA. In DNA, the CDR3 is TGCGGCGTTGAGTCCGGCGGCGTCTACGAGCAGTACTTC. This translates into CGVESGGVYEQYF.

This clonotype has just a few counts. The CDR3 DNA reads TGTGCCATCAGTGAGTCGAAGCGGGACAGGGGTGTTCACTATGGCTACACCTTC. Translated, it gives CAISESKRDRGVHYGYTF. The V and J genes are TRBV10-3 and TRBJ1-2, with 10 bases matching TRBD1. The V segment lost 0 bases and the J segment 3 bases; nucleotides outside the gene matches: 10. In germline, CDR1 is ENHRY, CDR2 SYGVKD. This CDR3 comprises 18 residues.

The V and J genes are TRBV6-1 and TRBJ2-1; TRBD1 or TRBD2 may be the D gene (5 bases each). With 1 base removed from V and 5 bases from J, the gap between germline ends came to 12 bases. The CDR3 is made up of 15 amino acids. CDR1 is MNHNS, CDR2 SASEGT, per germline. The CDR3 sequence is CASSEGPRGNNEQFF. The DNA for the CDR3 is TGTGCCAGCAGTGAAGGACCCCGGGGCAACAATGAGCAGTTCTTC.